This T cell receptor (beta chain) emerged from a study of T cells in Graves' hyperthyroidism and ophthalmopathy (dated by TCRdb to between 2019 and 2020). Turning to the overall study: Peripheral blood samples were taken at initial diagnosis, before any treatment was given. The paper describes TCR Vbeta CDR3 sequencing of 140 or so peripheral blood samples, made up of about 41 ophthalmopathy patients, around 78 hyperthyroidism patients and 17 progressor patients. Prospective prediction of ophthalmopathy was tested in an independent validation cohort of approximately 19 hyperthyroidism patients and 17 patients who later progressed to ophthalmopathy. A discovery cohort of approximately 97 patients, about 43 with Graves' ophthalmopathy and about 58 with stable Graves' hyperthyroidism, was used to find distinguishing TCR V-J signatures. The study also compared thyroid tissue and blood T-cell repertoires from 6 or 7 Graves' hyperthyroidism patients. Following sampling, methimazole starting at 30 mg daily was given to hyperthyroidism patients, and high-dose intravenous methylprednisolone was given to ophthalmopathy patients. The approximately 90 discovery patients were divided at random into training and test sets in a 7:3 ratio. General conclusions and limits of the study: A model built on a 13 V-J signature distinguished ophthalmopathy from stable hyperthyroidism, reaching about 89% sensitivity and about 81% specificity in cross-validation and 80%/75% in testing. In validation, progression to ophthalmopathy was predicted by the model with 70% to 71% sensitivity and roughly 76% specificity, a median of approximately 6.5 months before onset. Blood samples also contained most of the expanded thyroid clonotypes (frequency above 0.001), which suggests that blood repertoires may reflect thyroid immune responses. Sample size was not statistically predetermined, and blinding of investigators to group allocation was not performed.

Regarding this clonotype: Its target antigen remains unknown. No much larger clone is present one base from it, and per-base qualities are unavailable.

Amplification of TCR beta CDR3 regions was carried out from RNA transcripts. The first round of RT-PCR for the TCR CDR3 was performed with the HTBI primer set and the Qiagen OneStep RT-PCR kit. A second multiplex PCR round built the libraries, followed by size selection and purification. The libraries were sequenced on an Illumina HiSeq2000 using paired-end 100 bp reads. The published analysis was carried out like this. Raw data were processed with SOAPnuke, discarding reads with adapters, uncalled bases, mean Phred below 15, or no exact constant-primer or identifier match. High-quality paired reads were merged with COPE v1.2.5, and unique nucleotide sequences were defined as clonotypes. MiTCR v1.1 was used to align clonotypes to the IMGT TRBV, TRBD and TRBJ reference segments. The analysis was restricted to V-J combinations with a frequency above 0.0001, which together covered 99.2% of the repertoires. A TCS score was defined as the ratio of F50 (clonal expansion) to E x V (chaos), with BLOSUM62-based TCRdist applied between CDR3 peptides within each V-J. Welch's t-statistics and random forest reduced approximately 520 V-J features to around 14, which were used in a naive Bayes classifier (R e1071). TCRdb passed the public sequencing reads through fastp at Q25 and MiXCR, retaining productive beta sequences. CDR3 protein duplicates are merged, each entry listing the most common genes and DNA. What appears here as the V and J calls and clone size reflects TCRdb's work, not the paper's. A total of about 520,000 distinct CDR3 sequences appear in this sample, around 20% of them only once. The ten biggest clones cover 26% of the sample.

Graves' hyperthyroidism was defined as stable when no progression to ophthalmopathy occurred over 18 months of follow-up. The hyperthyroidism patients were between 18 and 65 years old and newly diagnosed, with a disease duration of less than 2 months. Patients with uncontrolled infections, other autoimmune diseases, pregnancy or lactation were excluded. Diagnoses were based on clinical symptoms, serum thyroxine and TRAb, thyroid ultrasound and orbital computed tomography. Ficoll-Paque density gradient centrifugation was used to isolate PBMCs from under 11 ml of fresh peripheral blood. Trizol reagent was used to extract total RNA, and RNA quality was then checked on an Agilent 2100 Bioanalyzer. V sheds 4 bases and J sheds 5 bases, leaving 8 bases between their ends. Spanning cysteine to phenylalanine, the CDR3 consists of 12 amino acids. The read is trimmed to its CDR3 DNA, 36 bases read in frame from base 1.

The specimen was blood. Rearrangement joined TRBV12-3 or TRBV12-4 to TRBJ1-2; the D gene assignment is ambiguous. The TCR sequence derives from a young man with Graves' hyperthyroidism. Read as DNA, the sequence is TGTGCCAGCAGTTACCGTAAATATGGCTACACCTTC. This translates into CASSYRKYGYTF.